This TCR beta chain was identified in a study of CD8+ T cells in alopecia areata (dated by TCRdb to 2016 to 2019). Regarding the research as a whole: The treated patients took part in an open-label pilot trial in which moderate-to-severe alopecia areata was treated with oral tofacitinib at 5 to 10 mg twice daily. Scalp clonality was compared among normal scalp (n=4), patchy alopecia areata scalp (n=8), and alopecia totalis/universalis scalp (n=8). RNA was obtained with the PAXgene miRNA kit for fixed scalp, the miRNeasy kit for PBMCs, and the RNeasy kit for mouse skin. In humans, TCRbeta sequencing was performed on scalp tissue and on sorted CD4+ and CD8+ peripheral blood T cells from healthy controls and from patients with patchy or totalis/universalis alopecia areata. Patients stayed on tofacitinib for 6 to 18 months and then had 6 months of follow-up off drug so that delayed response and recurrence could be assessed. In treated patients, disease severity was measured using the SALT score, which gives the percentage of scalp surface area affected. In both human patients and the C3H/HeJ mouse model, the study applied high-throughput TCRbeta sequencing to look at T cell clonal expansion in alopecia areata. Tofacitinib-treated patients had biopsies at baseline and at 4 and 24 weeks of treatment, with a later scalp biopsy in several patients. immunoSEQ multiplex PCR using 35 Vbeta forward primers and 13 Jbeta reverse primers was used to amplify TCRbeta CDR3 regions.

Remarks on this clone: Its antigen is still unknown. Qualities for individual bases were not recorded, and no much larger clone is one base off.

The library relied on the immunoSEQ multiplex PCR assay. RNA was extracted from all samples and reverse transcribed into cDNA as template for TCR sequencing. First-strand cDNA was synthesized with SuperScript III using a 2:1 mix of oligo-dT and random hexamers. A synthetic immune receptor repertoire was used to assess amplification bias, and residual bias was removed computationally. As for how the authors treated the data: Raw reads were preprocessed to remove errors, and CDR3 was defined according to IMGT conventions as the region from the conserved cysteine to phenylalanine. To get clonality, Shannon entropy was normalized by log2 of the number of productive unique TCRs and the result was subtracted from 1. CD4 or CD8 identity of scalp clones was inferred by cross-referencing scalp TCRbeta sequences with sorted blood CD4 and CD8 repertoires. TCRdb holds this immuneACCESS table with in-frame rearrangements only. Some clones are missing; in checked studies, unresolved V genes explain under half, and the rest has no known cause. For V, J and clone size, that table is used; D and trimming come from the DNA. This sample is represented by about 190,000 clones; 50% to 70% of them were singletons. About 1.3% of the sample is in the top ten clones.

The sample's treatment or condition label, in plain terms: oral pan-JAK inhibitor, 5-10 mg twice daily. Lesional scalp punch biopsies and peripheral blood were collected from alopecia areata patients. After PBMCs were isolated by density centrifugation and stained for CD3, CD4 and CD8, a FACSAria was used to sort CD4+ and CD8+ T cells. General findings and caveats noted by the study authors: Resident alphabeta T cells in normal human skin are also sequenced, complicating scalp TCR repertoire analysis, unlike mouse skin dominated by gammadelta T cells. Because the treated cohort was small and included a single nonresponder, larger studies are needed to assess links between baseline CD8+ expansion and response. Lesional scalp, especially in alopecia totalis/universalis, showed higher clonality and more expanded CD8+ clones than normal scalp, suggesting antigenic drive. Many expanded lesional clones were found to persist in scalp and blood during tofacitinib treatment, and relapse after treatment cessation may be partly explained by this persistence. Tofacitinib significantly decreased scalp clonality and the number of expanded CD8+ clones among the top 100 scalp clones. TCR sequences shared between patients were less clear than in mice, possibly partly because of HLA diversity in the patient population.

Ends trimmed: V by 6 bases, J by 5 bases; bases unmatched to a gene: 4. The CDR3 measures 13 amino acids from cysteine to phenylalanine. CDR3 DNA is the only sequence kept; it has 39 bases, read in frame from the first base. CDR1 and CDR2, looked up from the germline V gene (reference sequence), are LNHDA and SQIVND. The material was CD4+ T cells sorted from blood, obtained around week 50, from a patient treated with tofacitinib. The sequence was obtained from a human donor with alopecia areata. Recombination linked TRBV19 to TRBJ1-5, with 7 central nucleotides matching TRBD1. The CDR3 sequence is CASSDRVYQPQHF. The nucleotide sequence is TGTGCCAGTAGCGACAGGGTTTATCAGCCCCAGCATTTT.